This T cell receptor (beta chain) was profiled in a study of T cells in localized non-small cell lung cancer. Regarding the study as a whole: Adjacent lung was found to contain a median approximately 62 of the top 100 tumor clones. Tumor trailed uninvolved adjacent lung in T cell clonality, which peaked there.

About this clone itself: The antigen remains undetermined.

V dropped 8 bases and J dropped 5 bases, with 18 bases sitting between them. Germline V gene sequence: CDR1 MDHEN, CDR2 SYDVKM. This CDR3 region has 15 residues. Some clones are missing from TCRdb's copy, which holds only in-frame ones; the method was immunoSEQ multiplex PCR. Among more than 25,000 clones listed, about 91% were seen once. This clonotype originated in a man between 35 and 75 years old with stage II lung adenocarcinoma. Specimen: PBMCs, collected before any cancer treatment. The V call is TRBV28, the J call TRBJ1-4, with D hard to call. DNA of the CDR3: TGTGCCAGCTCCATCCCGAGACCGGGGAATGAAAAACTGTTTTTT. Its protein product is CASSIPRPGNEKLFF.